This TCR beta chain is from a study of a mutant IDH1 vaccine in newly diagnosed glioma. As for the study in general: Of treated patients, 62.5% were men and approximately 40% women, averaging 40.4 years. Most patients had radiochemotherapy with temozolomide before enrollment; others had one alone. Week 35 held visit V12, while week 47 held visit V13. Regarding the study as a whole: There were vaccine-induced immune responses in roughly 92% of the patients.

Described time point: week 35, safety follow-up. In the vaccine, a single dose held 300 ug of the mutant IDH1 20-mer peptide, along with topical imiquimod. Using immunoSEQ multiplex PCR, the repertoire was profiled, and TCRdb retains in-frame clones only, with some absent. Of about 69,000 clones detected, around 86% appear once; the ten largest clones hold about 2%. With regard to this clone: Antigen unknown.

This receptor was obtained from a man aged 30 to 45 with glioma. The sample here was PBMCs, taken from a glioma patient whose treatment included an IDH1 peptide vaccine.

CDR3 loop: CASRPSSYNSPLHF. The CDR3 DNA is TGTGCCAGCAGGCCGAGCTCCTATAATTCACCCCTCCACTTT. The genes are TRBV5-8 and TRBJ1-6; D unresolved. CDR1 SGHTS and CDR2 YDEGEE come from the germline V gene. The V end was cut by 5 bases, the J end by 0 bases, with 6 bases between. This CDR3 region has 14 residues.